This T cell receptor (beta chain) emerged from a study of blood T cell repertoires in COVID-19. With 7 bases removed from V and 0 bases from J, the gap between germline ends came to 16 bases. The CDR3 covers 16 residues. Germline-derived CDR1 and CDR2 are LNHDA and SQIVND (reference sequence). TCRdb's copy holds only in-frame clones and misses some; the assay was immunoSEQ multiplex PCR. Of about 190,000 clones listed, roughly 81% are singletons. Specimen: peripheral blood. The rearrangement uses TRBV19 and TRBJ1-5; perhaps TRBD1 as D (6 bases). This receptor was taken from a woman in her seventies with active or convalescent COVID-19. The CDR3 nucleotides read TGTGCCAGTACCCCTTTGGACAGCCATAGCAATCAGCCCCAGCATTTT. Amino acid sequence: CASTPLDSHSNQPQHF.